The entry below describes one TCR beta chain. No cognate antigen has been identified for it. Per-base qualities were not stored, and no clone one base away is much larger. The sample belongs to a study of tumor-infiltrating T cells and Merkel cell polyomavirus (dated by TCRdb to about 2017). Regarding the complete study: In Merkel cell carcinoma patients, the study investigated CD8+ T cells specific for the Merkel cell polyomavirus KLL epitope. Of all the tumor samples in the study, one was a frozen nodal tumor digest and another was a flash-frozen core biopsy of a metastasis. The majority of whole-tumor samples consisted of 25-micron curls cut from formalin-fixed, paraffin-embedded tissue blocks. Varying disease stages were represented at patient presentation, and patients were followed for a median of roughly 2.8 years (range roughly 1.1 to 6.0 years). Varied, non-standardized therapies, including chemotherapy, radiation and immunotherapies, were received by the patients. TRB sequencing was performed on KLL-tetramer-sorted cells from blood or tumor-infiltrating lymphocytes in fewer than 15 samples, as well as on about a dozen matched whole-tumor samples.

Robust positive staining for Merkel cell polyomavirus Large T antigen was observed by immunohistochemistry in the tumors of all patients. The study included roughly twelve Merkel cell carcinoma patients who had robust KLL-tetramer+ populations, above 0.04% of CD8+ T cells, in blood and/or cultured TIL. Every patient was Caucasian, and patient ages had a median of around 65 years and ranged from about 50 to 77 years. For patients with unknown primaries who presented with nodal disease, or in cases where primary tissue was insufficient, lymph node tumors were analyzed. Summary of the overall study and its limitations: KLL-specific TRB repertoires were found to be diverse and largely private, with only one public clonotype, shared by two patients, identified among 350 to 400 unique sequences. A significant MCC-specific survival advantage (P = 0.0051) was associated with tumors having more unique KLL-specific clonotypes (roughly 5-110 vs 0-3). A higher fraction of KLL-specific T cells within tumors (1.9-18% versus about 0-0.15%) was associated with significantly better MCC-specific survival. Only a single viral epitope was studied, so T cells against other Merkel cell polyomavirus epitopes were not captured. The small sample size of the study (n of about 13 patients) is recognized as a limitation.

From cysteine to phenylalanine, the CDR3 is 13 amino acids long. The read is trimmed to its CDR3 DNA, 39 bases read in frame from base 1. Per the germline V gene, MNHNS is the CDR1 and SASEGT is the CDR2. V sheds 7 bases and J sheds 0 bases, leaving 10 bases between their ends. Libraries were prepared through the immunoSEQ multiplex PCR assay. Adaptive Biotechnologies (Seattle, WA) carried out the genomic DNA extraction, TRB sequencing and normalization. The source study handled its data this way. To compute clonality, the Shannon entropy of productive TRB sequences was normalized by log2 of unique productive sequences and then subtracted from one. KLL-specific clonotypes in tumors were found by matching TCRbeta CDR3 amino acid sequences to the sequences from the tetramer-sorted sample of each patient. Entries here come from immuneACCESS through TCRdb and include only in-frame sequences with V and J called. Some clones fail to appear in such tables; in the studies checked, an unresolved V gene covers under half of the shortfall, and the cause of the remainder is unknown. That table furnishes V, J and clone size, whereas the DNA furnished D and trimming. This sample gives 24,000 or so clones in total; 87% of them show up just once. The leading ten clones occupy 2.5% to 3.5% of the sample.

The sequenced sample was lymph node tissue. The chain was built from TRBV6-1 and TRBJ2-7; TRBD2 is perhaps the D gene, given 5 matching bases. This TCR derives from a man in his fifties or sixties with Merkel cell carcinoma. The DNA sequence reads TGTGCCAGCACAACCGGGAACTCCTACGAGCAGTACTTC. This sequence encodes CASTTGNSYEQYF.